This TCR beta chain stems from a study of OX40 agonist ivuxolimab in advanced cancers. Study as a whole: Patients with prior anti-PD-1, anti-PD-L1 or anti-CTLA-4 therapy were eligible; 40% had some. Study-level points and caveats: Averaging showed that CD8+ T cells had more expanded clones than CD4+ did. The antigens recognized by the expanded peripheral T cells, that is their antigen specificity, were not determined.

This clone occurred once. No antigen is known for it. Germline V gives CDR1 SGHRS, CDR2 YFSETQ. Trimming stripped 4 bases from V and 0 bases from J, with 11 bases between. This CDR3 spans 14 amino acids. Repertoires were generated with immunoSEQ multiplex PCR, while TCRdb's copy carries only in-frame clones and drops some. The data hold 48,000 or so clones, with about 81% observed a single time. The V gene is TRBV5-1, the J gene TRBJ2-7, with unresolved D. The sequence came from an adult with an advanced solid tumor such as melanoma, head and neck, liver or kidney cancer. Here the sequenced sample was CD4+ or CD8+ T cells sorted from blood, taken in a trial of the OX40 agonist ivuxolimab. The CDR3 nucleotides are TGCGCCAGCAGCACCACCCCCCTCTCCTACGAGCAGTACTTC. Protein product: CASSTTPLSYEQYF. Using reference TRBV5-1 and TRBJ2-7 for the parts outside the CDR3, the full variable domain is KAGVTQTPRYLIKTRGQQVTLSCSPISGHRSVSWYQQTPGQGLQFLFEYFSETQRNKGNFPGRFSGRQFSNSRSEMNVSTLELGDSALYLCASSTTPLSYEQYFGPGTRLTVT.